The 9 T cell receptor beta chains reported below all come from one sample, sequenced in a study of T cells after yellow fever vaccination (dated by TCRdb to about 2019). The library was produced with 5' RACE. Sequencing instrument: Illumina HiSeq 2500. TCRdb reanalyzed the raw reads on its own, using fastp at Q25 for trimming and MiXCR for clone calling, and kept in-frame beta chains. When rows share a CDR3 protein, they turn into one entry using the most common DNA and genes. In this sample the table shows around 180,000 distinct CDR3 sequences, about 6% of which occur a single time. The ten biggest clones cover roughly 3% of the sample. The intended sense of this specimen's treatment or condition label: live attenuated yellow fever vaccine strain. This material consisted of CD4+ T cells sorted from PBMCs, taken on the day of the first yellow fever vaccination. The receptors come from a young man who received the YFV17D yellow fever vaccine.

Ten or more counts support this clonotype. This chain uses TRBV10-1 with TRBJ2-1, with D hard to call. CDR3 size: 12 residues. Trimming stripped 6 bases from V and 9 bases from J, with 12 bases between. The germline V gene encodes CDR1 WNHNN and CDR2 SYGVQD (reference sequence). The chain's CDR3 is CASSDPGREQFF. The CDR3 DNA reads TGCGCCAGCAGCGACCCCGGACGTGAGCAGTTCTTC.

In its sample, this clonotype was seen many times. The chain is built from TRBV15 and TRBJ2-2; no clear D gene. The CDR3 has 11 amino acids. Per germline, CDR1 LNHNV and CDR2 YYDKDF (reference sequence). Trimming removed 4 bases from V and 8 bases from J, with 5 bases in between. The CDR3 coding sequence is TGTGCCACCAGCAAATTAGGGGAGCTGTTTTTT. As protein: CATSKLGELFF.

This clonotype was recorded at least ten times. V is TRBV11-2 and J is TRBJ2-1, with no clear D. The V end lost 1 base, the J end lost 8 bases, and 3 bases lay between the germline ends. This CDR3 spans 11 amino acids. CDR1 is SGHAT and CDR2 is FQNNGV in the germline V gene. The CDR3, as DNA: TGTGCCAGCAGCTTAGCCCATGAGCAGTTCTTC. Translating it yields CASSLAHEQFF.

Notes on this clonotype: Possible read error: a much larger clone is one base away. The chain recombines TRBV7-2 with TRBJ2-2, with TRBD2 as a possible D gene (7 bases). This CDR3 has 14 residues. Germline CDR1 reads SGHTA; CDR2 reads FQGNSA. Trimming took 5 bases from V and 7 from J, leaving 14 bases between them. The CDR3 DNA sequence: TGTGCCAGCAGCCGACCAAGGGGGGGCGGGGAGCTGTTTTTT. Translating gives CASSRPRGGGELFF.

This clonotype was counted between two and nine times. The rearrangement joins TRBV5-4 to TRBJ2-3, with D possibly being TRBD2 (5 bases). With 4 bases removed from V and 0 bases from J, the gap between germline ends came to 12 bases. CDR3 length equals 15 residues. CDR1 and CDR2 from the germline V gene are SGHNT and YYREEE (reference sequence). The CDR3 protein is CASSRDYASTDTQYF. The DNA of the CDR3 is TGTGCCAGCAGCCGAGACTATGCTAGCACAGATACGCAGTATTTT.

As DNA, the CDR3 is TGTGCCAGCTCACAAAACCAGGGATCTAATGAAAAACTGTTTTTT. The encoded protein is CASSQNQGSNEKLFF. The V and J genes are TRBV18 and TRBJ1-4, with a weak D call TRBD1 (5 bases). Germline CDR1 and CDR2: KGHSH and LQKENI. This CDR3 is 15 amino acids long. V gave up 4 bases and J gave up 3 bases, with 12 bases separating them.

This clonotype was recorded at least ten times. The chain couples TRBV7-2 to TRBJ2-3, with D possibly matching TRBD2 (5 bases). This CDR3 comprises 15 residues. Germline-derived CDR1 and CDR2 are SGHTA and FQGNSA. V was shortened by 1 base and J by 4 bases, with 12 bases between the two germline ends. The CDR3, as DNA: TGTGCCAGCAGCTTAGATCTCAGAGGGTCAGATACGCAGTATTTT. It is translated as CASSLDLRGSDTQYF.

This clonotype was counted ten times or more. The chain links TRBV6-5 to TRBJ2-7, with D maybe TRBD2 (6 bases). The germline gives CDR1 MNHEY, CDR2 SVGAGI. The CDR3 is 15 residues long. Trimming took off 2 bases at V and 2 bases at J, with 13 bases between the two ends. The CDR3: CASSYEGTLPYEQYF. CDR3 bases: TGTGCCAGCAGTTACGAGGGGACTTTGCCCTACGAGCAGTACTTC.

The chain uses TRBV29-1 and TRBJ2-1, with D perhaps matching TRBD2 (7 bases). Deletions cut 4 bases from V and 7 bases from J, with 14 bases between. This CDR3 has 13 residues. The germline V gene has CDR1 SQVTM and CDR2 ANQGSEA. CDR3 amino acids: CSVARGAKNEQFF. The CDR3 coding sequence is TGCAGCGTTGCTCGGGGGGCGAAAAATGAGCAGTTCTTC.